Following are 20 T cell receptor beta chains from one sample sequenced in a study of cytomegalovirus exposure and HLA in healthy donors (dated by TCRdb to 2016 to 2017). Library creation used the immunoSEQ multiplex PCR assay. As stored in TCRdb, this immuneACCESS dataset retains in-frame rearrangements with V and J assigned. A fraction of the clones does not appear; measured against another copy, unresolved V genes explain less than half of the discrepancy, and the remainder lacks a known reason. The sample yields around 150,000 clones; 88% were counted once. In total, the top ten clones hold 2.5% to 3% of the sample. What was sequenced was PBMCs. These receptors were collected from a man between 18 and 29 years old in good health and CMV-seronegative.

The chain is built from TRBV6-1 and TRBJ1-1; tentative D call: TRBD1 (5 bases). The germline V gene has CDR1 MNHNS and CDR2 SASEGT. This CDR3 is built from 14 residues. Trimming cost V 6 bases and J 2 bases, with 13 bases left between them. CDR3 DNA sequence: TGTGCCAGCAGGGGCGGGACGGCTAACACTGAAGCTTTCTTT. Its translation: CASRGGTANTEAFF.

The chain links TRBV11-2 to TRBJ2-7; TRBD2 is a possible D gene (5 bases). The length of the CDR3 is 12 residues. CDR1 is SGHAT and CDR2 is FQNNGV in the germline V gene. Trimming removed 5 bases at V and 9 bases at J, with 14 bases between. The CDR3 coding sequence is TGTGCCAGCAGCCCCGGAGGAACCTCGCAGTACGTC. The encoded protein is CASSPGGTSQYV.

The genes are TRBV7-9 and TRBJ2-1; tentative D call: TRBD2 (5 bases). There are 12 residues in the CDR3. Germline CDR1 reads SEHNR; CDR2 reads FQNEAQ (reference sequence). With 11 bases removed from V and 10 bases from J, the gap between germline ends came to 18 bases. CDR3 nucleotides: TGTGCCGTTGGTCGGGGTGGGAGCGAGCAGTTCTTC. Translated, it gives CAVGRGGSEQFF.

This chain links TRBV4-2 with TRBJ1-3, with D perhaps TRBD1 (6 bases). Germline assignment: CDR1 LGHNA and CDR2 YNFKEQ. This CDR3 has 16 residues. Trimming stripped 0 bases from V and 4 bases from J, with 13 bases between. The CDR3 spells CASSQEGTGNGNTIYF. CDR3 in DNA: TGTGCCAGCAGCCAAGAGGGTACAGGGAACGGAAACACCATATATTTT.

The chain is built from TRBV6-4 and TRBJ1-2; D gene ambiguous. Germline V gene data show CDR1 as MRHNA and CDR2 as SNTAGT. The CDR3 length is 13 residues. V lost 2 bases to trimming and J lost 4 bases, with 8 bases between them. In nucleotides, the CDR3 is TGTGCCAGCAGTGACGGAGGGAGCTATGGCTACACCTTC. It yields the protein CASSDGGSYGYTF.

The gene calls are TRBV7-8 and TRBJ2-2; D gene ambiguous. The length of the CDR3 is 16 residues. Deletions cut 3 bases from V and 3 bases from J, with 14 bases between. CDR1 is SGHVS, CDR2 FQNEAQ, per germline. CDR3 amino acids: CASSLMISLHTGELFF. In DNA form, the CDR3 reads TGTGCCAGCAGCTTGATGATATCTCTACACACCGGGGAGCTGTTTTTT.

Here the CDR3 DNA reads TGTGCCAGCAGCTTAGCACTCGCGGAGCAGTACTTC. Protein product: CASSLALAEQYF. The chain couples TRBV7-2 to TRBJ2-7; unclear D gene. Germline V gene data show CDR1 as SGHTA and CDR2 as FQGNSA. V was shortened by 0 bases and J by 7 bases, with 7 bases between the two germline ends. The CDR3 is 12 residues long.

Worth noting for this clone: Its ends do not fully match the called genes, so a read error is possible. This chain joins TRBV27 and TRBJ2-1, with D hard to call. Per germline, CDR1 MNHEY and CDR2 SMNVEV (reference sequence). The CDR3 is 15 residues long. CDR3: CASSSALGSYDEQFF. The CDR3 DNA sequence: TGTGCCAGCAGTTCGGCCTTGGGTAGCTACGATGAGCAGTTCTTC.

The J gene is TRBJ1-5, the V gene TRBV6-5; D remains unclear. The CDR3 is 11 residues long. V was pared by 6 bases and J by 5 bases, with 5 bases between. In germline, CDR1 is MNHEY, CDR2 SVGAGI. The CDR3 spells CASSLYQPQHF. The CDR3 bases are TGTGCCAGCAGCTTATATCAGCCCCAGCATTTT.

This clone was detected only once. The rearrangement joins TRBV4-3 to TRBJ2-2, with D possibly matching TRBD1 (6 bases). This CDR3 comprises 15 residues. Germline-derived CDR1 and CDR2 are LGHNA and YSLEER. V was clipped by 4 bases and J by 0 bases, with 9 bases between them. The CDR3, as DNA: TGCGCCAGCAGCCTCGGGACAACGAACACCGGGGAGCTGTTTTTT. Its protein is CASSLGTTNTGELFF.

This clone was observed a single time. This rearrangement joins TRBV21-1 to TRBJ2-6; the table gives TRBD1 as D, unverified against the DNA. TRBV21-1 is flagged as a pseudogene. The CDR3 is made up of 18 amino acids. The CDR3 here is CASSKETGSDSGANVLTF. CDR3 nucleotide sequence: TGTGCCAGCAGCAAAGAGACAGGGAGTGACTCTGGGGCCAACGTCCTGACTTTC.

A few counts support this clone. In DNA, the CDR3 is TGCGCCAGCAGTGACAGGGGCAGGACTGAAGCTTTCTTT. This sequence encodes CASSDRGRTEAFF. The chain is built from TRBV10-2 and TRBJ1-1; a possible D gene is TRBD1 (6 bases). The CDR3 is made up of 13 amino acids. Germline V gene sequence: CDR1 WSHSY, CDR2 SAAADI. Trimming took 3 bases from V and 5 from J, leaving 10 bases between them.

The genes are TRBV28 and TRBJ2-5; maybe TRBD1 (5 bases). The germline V gene encodes CDR1 MDHEN and CDR2 SYDVKM. Trimming cost V 7 bases and J 4 bases, with 16 bases left between them. The CDR3 spans 14 residues. Here the CDR3 DNA reads TGTGCCAGCATTGACAGACTGAAGGTAGAGACCCAGTACTTC. It specifies CASIDRLKVETQYF. Together with reference TRBV28 and TRBJ2-5, the CDR3 gives the full variable domain: DVKVTQSSRYLVKRTGEKVFLECVQDMDHENMFWYRQDPGLGLRLIYFSYDVKMKEKGDIPEGYSVSREKKERFSLILESASTNQTSMYLCASIDRLKVETQYFGPGTRLLVL.

The chain is built from TRBV9 and TRBJ2-1; D possibly corresponds to TRBD1 (7 bases). Per the germline V gene, CDR1 is SGDLS and CDR2 is YYNGEE. CDR3 length: 16 amino acids. Trimming removed 4 bases from V and 4 bases from J, with 18 bases in between. CDR3: CASSPGGASAYNEQFF. CDR3 nucleotide sequence: TGTGCCAGCAGCCCAGGGGGTGCTAGCGCGTACAATGAGCAGTTCTTC.

The chain links TRBV5-6 to TRBJ1-5; D gene unclear. CDR3 size: 14 residues. V was clipped by 1 base and J by 4 bases, with 9 bases between them. Per germline, CDR1 SGHDT and CDR2 YYEEEE. The CDR3 DNA sequence: TGTGCCAGCAGCTTGAGAGTAAAGAATCAGCCCCAGCATTTT. As protein: CASSLRVKNQPQHF.

V gene TRBV5-1 combines with J gene TRBJ1-1, with a tentative D call TRBD1 (5 bases). V was shortened by 9 bases and J by 2 bases, with 17 bases between the two germline ends. This CDR3 has 14 residues. Germline V gene data show CDR1 as SGHRS and CDR2 as YFSETQ. CDR3: CATGTGVVNTEAFF. CDR3 DNA sequence: TGCGCCACCGGAACAGGAGTAGTTAACACTGAAGCTTTCTTT.

Only one count was recorded for this clone. The chain joins TRBV27 to TRBJ2-1, with 8 nucleotides matching TRBD1. Germline V CDR1 and CDR2: MNHEY, SMNVEV (reference sequence). V dropped 0 bases and J dropped 9; count of bases not matched to a gene: 19. The CDR3 contains 19 residues. The CDR3 spells CASSLSNPLRDRGSGEQFF. The DNA for the CDR3 is TGTGCCAGCAGTTTATCGAATCCCTTGCGAGACAGGGGTTCAGGTGAGCAGTTCTTC.

CDR3 sequence reads: CAISEGQGTDTQYF. The DNA of the CDR3 is TGTGCCATCAGTGAGGGACAGGGAACAGATACGCAGTATTTT. This chain uses TRBV10-3 with TRBJ2-3; 8 nucleotides agree with TRBD1. The CDR3 sequence is 14 residues long. V was clipped by 2 bases and J by 3 bases; unmatched bases: 1. Germline lookup yields CDR1 ENHRY and CDR2 SYGVKD.

The rearrangement joins TRBV27 to TRBJ2-1; TRBD1 is a possible D gene (6 bases). The CDR3 has 13 residues. Germline lookup yields CDR1 MNHEY and CDR2 SMNVEV (reference sequence). V lost 8 bases and J lost 7, with 15 bases in between. The CDR3 DNA follows: TGTGCCAGCCTGGGCAGGGGAATGAATGAGCAGTTCTTC. Translated: CASLGRGMNEQFF.

This clone has just one count. The chain couples TRBV25-1 to TRBJ2-5; D is uncertain. The CDR3 has 11 amino acids. Germline-derived CDR1 and CDR2 are MGHDK and SYGVNS. With 9 bases removed from V and 5 bases from J, the gap between germline ends came to 10 bases. The CDR3: CASTLGETQYF. CDR3 coding DNA: TGTGCCAGTACGCTAGGTGAGACCCAGTACTTC.